This TCR beta chain was recorded in a study of blood T cell repertoires in COVID-19. The CDR3 extends over 14 amino acids. CDR1 and CDR2 from the germline V gene are MNHNS and SASEGT. V was clipped by 0 bases and J by 8 bases, with 10 bases between them. Here immunoSEQ multiplex PCR was the method, and the copy in TCRdb shows in-frame clones only, minus some. The sample comprises around 40,000 clones, roughly 89% of which are singletons, and nearly 4% rests with the top ten. The gene calls are TRBV6-1 and TRBJ1-4; D ambiguous. The sample consisted of peripheral blood. The clonotype originates from a man aged 35 to 55 with COVID-19, enrolled during active disease. The CDR3 loop is CASSEAPRGEKLFF. The CDR3 DNA reads as TGTGCCAGCAGTGAAGCCCCTCGCGGCGAAAAACTGTTTTTT.